The T cell receptor (beta chain) described here comes from a study of memory CD8 T cells in hepatitis C reinfection. About the study: Chronic HCV followed reinfection in a couple of donors who cleared primary infection.

From germline, CDR1 is LGHNA and CDR2 YSLEER. Trimming cost V 0 bases and J 7 bases, with 15 bases left between them. This CDR3 is built from 16 residues. Method: immunoSEQ multiplex PCR; TCRdb's copy keeps in-frame clones and lacks some. The table shows some 40,000 clones, with roughly 88% occurring only once. Time point: peak reinfection, 3 to 8 weeks after reinfection detection. TCR sequencing was done directly ex vivo on sorted cells, without expansion in vitro. Donors were people who inject drugs in the Montreal HEPCO cohort. At all three reinfection time points, viable CD3+ CD8+ CD45RO- cells from a couple of donors served as controls. The study, taken as a whole, reports: With about 5 donors, public clonotype conclusions could not be definitive.

As for this clone: Its antigen is unidentified.

The sequenced material came from naive CD8+ T cells sorted from blood. This sequence was found in a man younger than 30 with hepatitis C virus infection. The chain is built from TRBV4-3 and TRBJ1-4; a possible D gene is TRBD1 (6 bases). CDR3 sequence reads: CASSQDWTDGGEKLFF. DNA of the CDR3: TGCGCCAGCAGCCAAGATTGGACAGATGGAGGTGAAAAACTGTTTTTT.